Shown below are 3 T cell receptor beta chains from a single sample sequenced in a study of identical twins. TCRdb processed the 5' RACE reads anew with MiXCR; each CDR3 protein has one entry. The sample consists of 350,000 to 600,000 distinct CDR3 sequences, 14% of them appearing once. The same data also contributed to another study, on yellow fever vaccine responses in identical twins.

Sequenced: CD4+ T cells sorted from blood. The receptors shown here come from a woman aged 18-35 years in good health.

This clonotype was observed a few times. V gene TRBV6-5 combines with J gene TRBJ1-4; D remains ambiguous. V gave up 0 bases and J gave up 5 bases, with 7 bases separating them. CDR3 length: 14 residues. The germline V gene encodes CDR1 MNHEY and CDR2 SVGAGI. CDR3 protein: CASSYSDTNEKLFF. The CDR3 coding sequence is TGTGCCAGCAGTTACTCTGACACCAATGAAAAACTGTTTTTT.

This clonotype was found a few times. The chain links TRBV6-5 to TRBJ2-7; 10 nucleotides line up with TRBD1. V was pared by 2 bases and J by 6 bases, with 19 bases of the junction left unmatched. Germline lookup yields CDR1 MNHEY and CDR2 SVGAGI. CDR3 size: 19 residues. The CDR3 nucleotides read TGTGCCAGCAGTTACGTCGTCACGGGACAGGGGACAGCTAGGCTCGAGCAGTACTTC. Encoded protein: CASSYVVTGQGTARLEQYF.

V gene TRBV12-3 or TRBV12-4 combines with J gene TRBJ2-2; D tentatively reads TRBD1 or TRBD2 (7 bases each). This CDR3 contains 14 residues. V was shortened by 5 bases and J by 7 bases, with 14 bases between the two germline ends. The DNA of the CDR3 is TGTGCCAGCAGTAAACAGGGGAGGGGCGGGGAGCTGTTTTTT. Residues: CASSKQGRGGELFF.